Below, 16 T cell receptor beta chains from the same sample are listed, as sequenced in a study of T cells in Graves' hyperthyroidism and ophthalmopathy (dated by TCRdb to between 2018 and 2021). The method was multiplex PCR. Instrument used: Illumina HiSeq 2000. The TCR beta CDR3 regions were amplified from the RNA transcripts. The first round of RT-PCR for the TCR CDR3 was performed with the HTBI primer set and the Qiagen OneStep RT-PCR kit. The public reads were reanalyzed by TCRdb: fastp trimming at Q25, MiXCR alignment, in-frame beta chains only. Duplicate CDR3 protein sequences are folded into a single record with the most common DNA and genes. The sample has approximately 200,000 distinct CDR3 sequences on record, 18% of them singletons. The ten largest clones represent approximately 40% of the sample. Sequencing was done on a sample of blood. These receptor sequences come from a man aged 40-49 years with Graves' hyperthyroidism.

The V and J genes are TRBV10-2 and TRBJ2-1, with 13 bases matching TRBD2. Trimming at V came to 6 bases and at J to 14 bases, leaving 7 bases not matched to a gene. The CDR3 sequence is 13 residues long. Germline-derived CDR1 and CDR2 are WSHSY and SAAADI. The CDR3 sequence is CASRTSGGLGEFF. The CDR3 DNA sequence: TGCGCCAGCAGGACTAGCGGGGGGCTGGGTGAGTTCTTC.

This clonotype was found many times. This rearrangement joins TRBV18 to TRBJ2-7, with 8 bases identical to TRBD2. The CDR3 contains 14 residues. Germline V gene data show CDR1 as KGHSH and CDR2 as LQKENI. V was pared by 3 bases and J by 1 base, with 2 bases of the junction left unmatched. CDR3 sequence: CASSPGGDSYEQYF. In nucleotides, the CDR3 is TGTGCCAGCTCACCCGGGGGGGATTCCTACGAGCAGTACTTC. Full variable domain (outside the CDR3, taken from reference TRBV18 and TRBJ2-7): NAGVMQNPRHLVRRRGQEARLRCSPMKGHSHVYWYRQLPEEGLKFMVYLQKENIIDESGMPKERFSAEFPKEGPSILRIQQVVRGDSAAYFCASSPGGDSYEQYFGPGTRLTVT.

This clonotype was recorded at least ten times. The chain joins TRBV7-2 to TRBJ2-1; 13 positions agree with TRBD2. Trimming removed 3 bases from V and 0 bases from J; junction bases left unmatched: 17. Looked up from germline, CDR1 is SGHTA and CDR2 is FQGNSA. This CDR3 spans 22 amino acids. The CDR3 loop is CASSFPSGTSGTPLNSYNEQFF. CDR3 DNA: TGTGCCAGCAGCTTTCCCTCCGGGACTAGCGGGACCCCCTTAAACTCCTACAATGAGCAGTTCTTC.

This clonotype showed up just a few times. The chain links TRBV5-1 to TRBJ2-3; the D gene is possibly TRBD1 (5 bases). Germline V gives CDR1 SGHRS, CDR2 YFSETQ. CDR3 length: 16 amino acids. Trimming stripped 1 base from V and 3 bases from J, with 15 bases between. The CDR3 region has the DNA TGCGCCAGCAGCTTGCTGGGTAGGACAACGACAGATACGCAGTATTTT. This encodes CASSLLGRTTTDTQYF.

V is TRBV4-3 and J is TRBJ2-7; 8 nucleotides align to TRBD2. CDR1 and CDR2 (germline): LGHNA, YSLEER. This CDR3 comprises 14 residues. V lost 3 bases, J lost 5 bases, and 6 bases stayed unmatched. The CDR3 nucleotides are TGCGCCAGCAGCCAGGAGGCGGGGGGTGACGAGCAGTACTTC. This encodes CASSQEAGGDEQYF.

This clonotype has at least ten counts. The chain has TRBV7-2 and TRBJ1-4, with no clear D. Germline V lookup: CDR1 SGHTA, CDR2 FQGNSA. The germline V and J ends were trimmed by 1 base and 7 bases, with 10 bases remaining between them. The CDR3 length is 14 residues. The CDR3 protein is CASSLDYVGEKLFF. CDR3 nucleotide sequence: TGTGCCAGCAGCTTAGACTATGTAGGTGAAAAACTGTTTTTT. Combining the CDR3 with reference TRBV7-2 and TRBJ1-4 gives the whole variable domain GAGVSQSPSNKVTEKGKDVELRCDPISGHTALYWYRQSLGQGLEFLIYFQGNSAPDKSGLPSDRFSAERTGGSVSTLTIQRTQQEDSAVYLCASSLDYVGEKLFFGSGTQLSVL.

This clonotype was found many times. V usage is TRBV7-2 and J usage is TRBJ2-7; a weak D match, TRBD2 (5 bases). CDR1 SGHTA and CDR2 FQGNSA come from the germline V gene. Trimming removed 5 bases at V and 7 bases at J, with 18 bases between. The CDR3 is 14 residues long. The CDR3 sequence is CASSPGSGYLEQYF. CDR3 in DNA: TGTGCCAGCAGCCCCGGAAGCGGTTACTTGGAGCAGTACTTC.

This rearrangement joins TRBV9 to TRBJ2-1; 12 nucleotides agree with TRBD2. V trimming: 3 bases; J trimming: 3 bases; junction bases outside the gene matches: 4. CDR3 length: 16 residues. From germline, CDR1 is SGDLS and CDR2 YYNGEE. The CDR3 spells CASSEGTSGFYNEQFF. In DNA, the CDR3 is TGTGCCAGCAGCGAGGGGACTAGCGGGTTCTACAATGAGCAGTTCTTC.

The CDR3 coding sequence is TGTGCCAGCAGTCGACCCCGGGGGGGCCAGACAGATACGCAGTATTTT. Translating gives CASSRPRGGQTDTQYF. The V call is TRBV12-3 or TRBV12-4, the J call TRBJ2-3, with 8 nucleotides matching TRBD2. V trimming: 5 bases; J trimming: 3 bases; junction bases outside the gene matches: 10. The CDR3 spans 16 residues.

The genes are TRBV24-1 and TRBJ2-1; 8 positions agree with TRBD2. The germline CDR1 and CDR2 sequences are KGHDR and SFDVKD. The CDR3 is made up of 14 amino acids. Trimming cost V 3 bases and J 6 bases; bases outside gene matches: 3. CDR3 DNA: TGTGCCACCAGTGATCCCGGGGGGGCCAATGAGCAGTTCTTC. This codes for CATSDPGGANEQFF.

With regard to this clonotype: A clone one base away is much larger, so this may be a read error. The CDR3, as DNA: TGTGCCAGCTCATCTTTCGAGGGGTACGAGCAGTACTTC. It encodes CASSSFEGYEQYF. The chain couples TRBV18 to TRBJ2-7; D is possibly TRBD1 or TRBD2 (5 bases each). This CDR3 has 13 amino acids. Germline assignment: CDR1 KGHSH and CDR2 LQKENI. V lost 5 bases, J lost 4 bases, and 12 bases lay in between.

As concerns this clonotype: One junction end does not reproduce the germline sequence, and a read error may be involved. The rearrangement joins TRBV12-3 or TRBV12-4 to TRBJ1-1, with TRBD1 as a possible D gene (6 bases). The CDR3 sequence is 14 residues long. CDR3 region: CASISWVGDTEASF. The CDR3 DNA sequence: TGTGCCAGCATCTCCTGGGTGGGGGACACTGAAGCTTCCTTT.

The chain joins TRBV25-1 to TRBJ1-4, with 11 bases lining up with TRBD1. J gave up 7 bases and V 1 base, and 2 bases lay outside the gene matches. Germline V gene sequence: CDR1 MGHDK, CDR2 SYGVNS. This CDR3 region has 15 residues. For the CDR3, the DNA is TGTGCCAGCAGTGAATGGGGGACAGGGGGTGAAAAACTGTTTTTT. It codes for CASSEWGTGGEKLFF. Using reference TRBV25-1 and TRBJ1-4 for the parts outside the CDR3, the full variable domain is EADIYQTPRYLVIGTGKKITLECSQTMGHDKMYWYQQDPGMELHLIHYSYGVNSTEKGDLSSESTVSRIRTEHFPLTLESARPSHTSQYLCASSEWGTGGEKLFFGSGTQLSVL.

The sample holds a few counts of this clonotype. This sequence joins TRBV2 and TRBJ1-2, with 9 bases matching TRBD1. V lost 1 base to trimming and J lost 2 bases; unmatched junction nucleotides: 5. The CDR3 has 16 residues. Germline-derived CDR1 and CDR2 are SNHLY and FYNNEI. The CDR3 sequence: CASSEGPGTGNYGYTF. CDR3 nucleotide sequence: TGTGCCAGCAGTGAAGGACCCGGGACAGGGAACTATGGCTACACCTTC. Combining the CDR3 with reference TRBV2 and TRBJ1-2 gives the whole variable domain EPEVTQTPSHQVTQMGQEVILRCVPISNHLYFYWYRQILGQKVEFLVSFYNNEISEKSEIFDDQFSVERPDGSNFTLKIRSTKLEDSAMYFCASSEGPGTGNYGYTFGSGTRLTVV.

This clonotype was seen repeatedly, ten times or more. V usage is TRBV28 and J usage is TRBJ1-1; D remains ambiguous. The V end was cut by 10 bases, the J end by 0 bases, with 12 bases between. Germline V lookup: CDR1 MDHEN, CDR2 SYDVKM. This CDR3 is built from 13 residues. CDR3 nucleotide sequence: TGTGCCATCCTAAGAGGGCTGAACACTGAAGCTTTCTTT. It specifies CAILRGLNTEAFF.

This clonotype came up many times. V is TRBV30 and J is TRBJ2-5; a weak D match, TRBD2 (7 bases). This CDR3 region has 14 residues. Germline V lookup: CDR1 GTSNPN, CDR2 SVGIG (reference sequence). V was shortened by 3 bases and J by 5 bases, with 16 bases between the two germline ends. The CDR3 protein is CAWRGGGTGETQYF. CDR3 DNA: TGTGCCTGGAGGGGGGGGGGAACAGGGGAGACCCAGTACTTC.